At least ten counts were recorded for the clone carrying this TCR beta chain. Its antigen remains unidentified. Time point in this sample: sample taken at primary tumor resection. The record originates from a study of spatial heterogeneity in lung cancer. Study-wide findings and caveats: The number of expanded tumor alpha and beta chains correlated with mutation number.

TCRdb re-called the 5' RACE reads through MiXCR, storing one row per CDR3 protein. In the table there are about 9,300 distinct CDR3 sequences, roughly 6.3% of which are singletons. The V gene's germline CDR1 is SQVTM and CDR2 ANQGSEA. With V trimmed by 8 bases and J by 1 base, 6 bases remained unmatched. CDR3 length equals 14 residues. This sequence joins TRBV29-1 and TRBJ2-2, with 8 bases identical to TRBD1. The origin of this receptor is a male donor with early-stage non-small cell lung cancer. Sequenced material: lung tumor tissue, taken at surgery. Here the CDR3 reads CSIRQGKNTGELFF. The CDR3 nucleotides are TGCAGCATCCGACAGGGGAAGAACACCGGGGAGCTGTTTTTT.